These T cell receptor beta chains were read from a single sample in a study of response to subunit inactivated influenza vaccine. TCRdb passed the RT-PCR reads through MiXCR, listing each CDR3 protein once. Of a few hundred thousand distinct CDR3 sequences in the sample, approximately 11% were seen once. Sequences were derived from PBMCs from blood, sampled about 40 days after vaccination. The receptor set was obtained from a man aged 45-60 years who received an inactivated influenza vaccine. CDR3s include the opening cysteine and the closing phenylalanine or tryptophan. A D gene is named only where the DNA matches it firmly. Only part of the rows carry a size: once, few, many, or a class if the clone is expanded.

J gene	V gene	clone size	D gene	CDR3 protein	CDR3 DNA
TRBJ2-3	TRBV5-5	.	.	CASSDLKDADTQYF	TGTGCCAGCAGCGATCTCAAGGACGCGGATACGCAGTATTTT
TRBJ1-1	TRBV6-1	many	.	CASTLAGSGAEAFF	TGTGCCAGCACCCTAGCCGGGTCGGGCGCTGAAGCTTTCTTT
TRBJ2-7	TRBV20-1	many	.	CSARDGPPSYEQYF	TGCAGTGCTAGAGATGGGCCACCCTCCTACGAGCAGTACTTC
TRBJ2-5	TRBV20-1	.	.	CSARGGPSGETQYF	TGCAGTGCTAGAGGAGGGCCGAGTGGGGAGACCCAGTACTTC
TRBJ1-1	TRBV7-9	many	.	CASSLVVSDENTEAFF	TGTGCCAGCAGCTTAGTAGTGTCCGATGAGAACACTGAAGCTTTCTTT
TRBJ2-1	TRBV27	.	TRBD2	CASNQGPGRVLNEQFF	TGTGCCAGCAACCAAGGTCCCGGGAGGGTCTTAAATGAGCAGTTCTTC
TRBJ2-1	TRBV2	few	TRBD1	CASTLRTGYNEQFF	TGTGCCAGCACCCTAAGGACAGGTTACAATGAGCAGTTCTTC
TRBJ2-7	TRBV5-1	few	.	CASSLGLPLYEQYF	TGCGCCAGCAGCTTGGGGCTACCACTCTACGAGCAGTACTTC
TRBJ2-7	TRBV29-1	.	.	CSGEMNYEQYF	TGCAGCGGTGAGATGAACTACGAGCAGTACTTC
TRBJ1-2	TRBV6-1	many	TRBD1	CASRRGRDYGYTF	TGTGCCAGCAGAAGGGGGCGAGACTATGGCTACACCTTC
TRBJ1-5	TRBV20-1	many	.	CSASFSGRGDQPQHF	TGCAGTGCTAGCTTCTCGGGGCGGGGGGATCAGCCCCAGCATTTT
TRBJ2-1	TRBV6-2/TRBV6-3	.	TRBD2	CASRKGLAGDSEQFF	TGTGCCAGCAGAAAGGGACTAGCGGGAGATAGTGAGCAGTTCTTC
TRBJ2-5	TRBV20-1	.	TRBD2	CSARGASGRETQYF	TGCAGTGCTAGAGGAGCTAGCGGGAGAGAGACCCAGTACTTC
TRBJ1-1	TRBV9	few	.	CASSVGEEAEAFF	TGTGCCAGCAGCGTAGGGGAGGAGGCTGAAGCTTTCTTT
TRBJ2-5	TRBV6-5	few	.	CASSKDRLQYF	TGTGCCAGCAGTAAAGACCGACTCCAGTACTTC
TRBJ2-5	TRBV20-1	.	TRBD1	CSGTRGQGSETQYF	TGCAGTGGCACCCGGGGACAGGGGAGCGAGACCCAGTACTTC
TRBJ2-5	TRBV6-6	few	TRBD2	CASTGGGQETQYF	TGTGCCAGCACGGGGGGGGGCCAAGAGACCCAGTACTTC
TRBJ1-5	TRBV7-6	few	.	CASSLAGGYQPQHF	TGTGCCAGCAGCTTAGCCGGGGGCTATCAGCCCCAGCATTTT
TRBJ2-3	TRBV12-3/TRBV12-4	many	.	CASKRQALTDTQYF	TGTGCCAGCAAGCGACAGGCCCTCACAGATACGCAGTATTTT
TRBJ2-7	TRBV7-2	many	TRBD1	CASNEGETGKYEQYF	TGTGCCAGCAACGAAGGCGAGACAGGGAAATACGAGCAGTACTTC
TRBJ2-7	TRBV4-3	few	.	CASSQGRDFSYEQYF	TGCGCCAGCAGCCAAGGCCGGGACTTCTCCTACGAGCAGTACTTC
TRBJ1-2	TRBV13	few	.	CASSYTGTPNYGYTF	TGTGCCAGCAGCTACACCGGGACACCTAACTATGGCTACACCTTC
TRBJ2-5	TRBV3-1	many	.	CASSQRGLPGETQYF	TGTGCCAGCAGCCAAAGAGGACTCCCGGGAGAGACCCAGTACTTC
TRBJ2-7	TRBV15	.	.	CATSRDGETYEQYF	TGTGCCACCAGCAGAGATGGTGAGACCTACGAGCAGTACTTC
TRBJ1-4	TRBV7-9	few	.	CASSPSGGPYEKLFF	TGTGCCAGCAGCCCCAGTGGGGGACCTTATGAAAAACTGTTTTTT
TRBJ1-6	TRBV12-3/TRBV12-4	many	TRBD1	CASSPGTGRTSPLHF	TGTGCCAGCAGTCCGGGGACAGGGAGGACTTCACCCCTCCACTTT
TRBJ2-1	TRBV28	few	.	CASPGPGYNEQFF	TGTGCCAGCCCGGGACCCGGATACAATGAGCAGTTCTTC
TRBJ2-1	TRBV20-1	.	TRBD2	CSASAFWRGYEQFF	TGCAGTGCTAGTGCCTTCTGGCGGGGGTATGAGCAGTTCTTC
TRBJ2-5	TRBV6-2/TRBV6-3	.	.	CASSWGRHQETQYF	TGTGCCAGCAGTTGGGGACGGCACCAAGAGACCCAGTACTTC
TRBJ2-7	TRBV5-1	many	.	CASSAPGVYEQYF	TGCGCCAGCAGCGCACCGGGAGTTTACGAGCAGTACTTC
TRBJ2-1	TRBV7-2	.	.	CASSLATLRWQQFF	TGTGCCAGCAGCTTAGCAACTCTCCGGTGGCAGCAGTTCTTC
TRBJ2-5	TRBV24-1	many	TRBD1	CATSDPGQGQETQYF	TGTGCCACCAGTGATCCTGGACAGGGTCAAGAGACCCAGTACTTC
TRBJ2-7	TRBV20-1	many	.	CSARDSRHSYEQYF	TGCAGTGCTAGAGATTCCAGACACTCCTACGAGCAGTACTTC
TRBJ2-6	TRBV20-1	.	TRBD1	CSAPTGAGANVLTF	TGCAGTGCTCCAACAGGGGCTGGGGCCAACGTCCTGACTTTC
TRBJ2-3	TRBV18	.	TRBD2	CASNSGGADDTQYF	TGTGCCAGCAATAGCGGGGGGGCTGACGATACGCAGTATTTT
TRBJ2-1	TRBV6-1	few	.	CASSGRLPSSYNEQFF	TGTGCCAGCAGTGGAAGGTTGCCGAGCTCCTACAATGAGCAGTTCTTC
TRBJ2-7	TRBV14	many	TRBD2	CASSPRQGSGLDYEQYF	TGTGCCAGCAGCCCCCGTCAAGGTAGCGGGCTAGACTACGAGCAGTACTTC
TRBJ2-7	TRBV7-2	once	TRBD1	CASSLSTDRGEQYF	TGTGCCAGCAGCTTGTCAACCGACAGGGGCGAGCAGTACTTC
TRBJ1-2	TRBV20-1	many	.	CSATGGGHGYTF	TGCAGTGCTACCGGTGGGGGACATGGCTACACCTTC
TRBJ2-5	TRBV6-2/TRBV6-3	few	TRBD2	CASGLAGIQETQYF	TGTGCCAGCGGACTAGCGGGGATCCAAGAGACCCAGTACTTC
TRBJ2-1	TRBV20-1	few	TRBD1	CSAWDSIKSLDEQFF	TGCAGTGCATGGGACAGCATCAAGTCGCTGGATGAGCAGTTCTTC
TRBJ2-5	TRBV2	.	.	CASAGRTPDGTQYF	TGTGCCAGCGCCGGAAGGACCCCTGATGGGACCCAGTACTTC
TRBJ1-2	TRBV29-1	.	TRBD1	CSVEDSGGANGYTF	TGCAGCGTTGAAGATTCAGGGGGAGCGAATGGCTACACCTTC
TRBJ2-5	TRBV4-2	few	.	CASSQDFRGQETQYF	TGTGCCAGCAGCCAAGATTTCCGGGGGCAAGAGACCCAGTACTTC
TRBJ1-1	TRBV12-3/TRBV12-4	.	.	CASSLGLLDTEAFF	TGTGCCAGCAGTTTGGGTCTGCTGGACACTGAAGCTTTCTTT
TRBJ1-2	TRBV15	few	.	CATSRDQRTNYGYTF	TGTGCCACCAGCAGAGATCAAAGGACTAACTATGGCTACACCTTC
TRBJ1-2	TRBV6-1	many	.	CASRRAVDGYTF	TGTGCCAGCAGGAGGGCAGTAGATGGCTACACCTTC
TRBJ1-1	TRBV15	.	.	CATSKMAGRVGEAFF	TGTGCCACCAGCAAAATGGCAGGGCGGGTCGGTGAAGCTTTCTTT
TRBJ1-2	TRBV30	few	.	CAWSVREYGYTF	TGTGCCTGGAGTGTACGCGAATATGGCTACACCTTC
TRBJ1-6	TRBV10-3	many	.	CASRNQGRSPLHF	TGTGCCAGCAGGAATCAAGGGAGGTCACCCCTCCACTTT
TRBJ2-7	TRBV11-2	.	TRBD1	CASSLTLTMAGTGGSYEQYF	TGTGCCAGCAGCCTGACGCTTACCATGGCCGGGACAGGGGGGTCCTACGAGCAGTACTTC
TRBJ2-2	TRBV9	.	TRBD2	CASSPTGTRNTGELFF	TGTGCCAGCAGCCCAACCGGGACTAGAAACACCGGGGAGCTGTTTTTT
TRBJ2-1	TRBV6-1	many	.	CASRPNAWSSYNEQFF	TGTGCCAGCAGACCTAATGCTTGGAGCTCCTACAATGAGCAGTTCTTC